Below, 26 T cell receptor beta chains from the same sample are listed, as sequenced in a study of technical replicates of blood from a handful of donors. Sequencing was performed with immunoSEQ multiplex PCR; in TCRdb, only in-frame clones are kept and a portion is missing. The sample holds tens of thousands of clones, approximately 93% seen once. The specimen was T cells isolated from PBMCs. These receptors were taken from a human donor in good health.

The genes are TRBV5-1 and TRBJ2-2; 7 bases fit TRBD1. V shed 4 bases and J 5 bases; nucleotides not matched to a gene: 8. In germline, CDR1 is SGHRS, CDR2 YFSETQ. CDR3 length: 15 residues. The CDR3 DNA is TGCGCCAGCAGCCCCTGGGACAGCTATACCGGGGAGCTGTTTTTT. The encoded protein is CASSPWDSYTGELFF.

The CDR3 protein is CASSSENEQFF. CDR3 sequence (DNA): TGTGCCAGCAGTTCAGAAAATGAGCAGTTCTTC. V usage is TRBV6-5 and J usage is TRBJ2-1; D gene uncertain. The CDR3 contains 11 residues. Trimming cost V 4 bases and J 7 bases, with 5 bases left between them. The germline V gene has CDR1 MNHEY and CDR2 SVGAGI.

For the CDR3, the DNA is TGTGCCAGCAGGGGACTAGCTCGTTCCTACGAGCAGTACTTC. It encodes CASRGLARSYEQYF. The V gene is TRBV28, the J gene TRBJ2-7; 9 bases map to TRBD2. CDR3 length equals 14 residues. Germline loops: CDR1 MDHEN, CDR2 SYDVKM. With V trimmed by 6 bases and J by 1 base, 4 bases remained unmatched.

V gene TRBV27 combines with J gene TRBJ2-7; 8 nucleotides agree with TRBD1. V trimming: 4 bases; J trimming: 3 bases; junction bases outside the gene matches: 8. Germline V gene sequence: CDR1 MNHEY, CDR2 SMNVEV (reference sequence). The CDR3 totals 15 residues. The CDR3 DNA reads as TGTGCCAGCAGTTGGGCAGGGGGCGCCTACTACGAGCAGTACTTC. It yields the protein CASSWAGGAYYEQYF.

The rearrangement links TRBV5-1 to TRBJ2-1; 9 bases agree with TRBD2. Germline CDR1 and CDR2: SGHRS and YFSETQ. J was trimmed by 9 bases and V by 0 bases; bases with no gene match: 7. CDR3 length: 15 residues. The CDR3 loop is CASSLGSGRNGEQFF. CDR3 nucleotide sequence: TGCGCCAGCAGCTTGGGCAGCGGGAGGAACGGTGAGCAGTTCTTC. Full variable domain (rest looked up from reference TRBV5-1 and TRBJ2-1): KAGVTQTPRYLIKTRGQQVTLSCSPISGHRSVSWYQQTPGQGLQFLFEYFSETQRNKGNFPGRFSGRQFSNSRSEMNVSTLELGDSALYLCASSLGSGRNGEQFFGPGTRLTVL.

The gene calls are TRBV19 and TRBJ1-5, with D tentatively TRBD1 (5 bases). The CDR3 has 15 residues. Germline V gives CDR1 LNHDA, CDR2 SQIVND (reference sequence). V lost 3 bases to trimming and J lost 0 bases, with 9 bases between them. In nucleotides, the CDR3 is TGTGCCAGTAGTATTCTCAGGGATAGCAATCAGCCCCAGCATTTT. Its translation: CASSILRDSNQPQHF.

V usage is TRBV6-5 and J usage is TRBJ1-6, with 8 bases fitting TRBD1. This CDR3 has 14 residues. Germline loops: CDR1 MNHEY, CDR2 SVGAGI. J lost 3 bases, V lost 8 bases, and 3 bases had no gene match. CDR3 nucleotide sequence: TGTGCCAGCCACGGGACAGGCTATAATTCACCCCTCCACTTT. This translates into CASHGTGYNSPLHF.

The genes are TRBV5-4 and TRBJ2-7, with TRBD2 as a possible D gene (5 bases). In germline, CDR1 is SGHNT, CDR2 YYREEE (reference sequence). The CDR3 has 15 amino acids. V lost 1 base and J lost 3, with 14 bases in between. Here the CDR3 reads CASSLSFGVLYEQYF. In DNA, the CDR3 is TGTGCCAGCAGCTTGTCATTCGGGGTCCTCTACGAGCAGTACTTC.

The chain joins TRBV6-5 to TRBJ2-2; 7 bases match TRBD2. The length of the CDR3 is 15 residues. Germline CDR1 and CDR2: MNHEY and SVGAGI. Trimming removed 4 bases from V and 6 bases from J; junction bases left unmatched: 8. The CDR3 here is CASSLAGLDPGELFF. The CDR3 DNA reads as TGTGCCAGCAGTTTAGCGGGCCTTGATCCCGGGGAGCTGTTTTTT.

This chain connects TRBV5-6 to TRBJ1-2, with 12 bases that match TRBD1. V was pared by 5 bases and J by 12 bases, with 11 bases of the junction left unmatched. CDR1 is SGHDT, CDR2 YYEEEE, per germline. This CDR3 comprises 14 residues. This CDR3 reads CASSNRDRGRDNTF. The CDR3 DNA follows: TGTGCCAGCAGTAACAGGGACAGGGGGCGCGACAACACCTTC.

CDR3 nucleotide sequence: TGTGCCAGCAGTGCGTTGGCCGTTATGAACACTGAAGCTTTCTTT. Translated, it gives CASSALAVMNTEAFF. The rearrangement uses TRBV2 and TRBJ1-1; D remains unclear. Between the trimmed V and J ends, which lost 4 bases and 0 bases, there was a span of 12 bases. Germline CDR1 is SNHLY and CDR2 is FYNNEI. The CDR3 totals 15 residues.

The V call is TRBV6-5, the J call TRBJ2-7; 10 bases agree with TRBD1. CDR1 is MNHEY, CDR2 SVGAGI, per germline. After removal of 2 bases from V and 2 bases from J, the junction contained 3 bases not matched to a gene. This CDR3 region has 15 residues. CDR3 in DNA: TGTGCCAGCAGTTACCGGGACAGGGGCCCCTACGAGCAGTACTTC. Translation gives CASSYRDRGPYEQYF.

The chain is built from TRBV5-1 and TRBJ2-7; 10 nucleotides match TRBD2. The germline V gene encodes CDR1 SGHRS and CDR2 YFSETQ. CDR3 length: 15 amino acids. The V and J ends lost 4 bases and 3 bases, in that order; junction bases with no gene match: 7. DNA of the CDR3: TGCGCCAGCAGCGTGTCTAGCGGGAGTGTCTACGAGCAGTACTTC. Amino acid sequence: CASSVSSGSVYEQYF.

On this clone: The same CDR3 is also encoded by other DNA sequences in this sample. The rearrangement joins TRBV19 to TRBJ1-1; the D gene is possibly TRBD1 (6 bases). The CDR3 contains 13 residues. The V gene's germline CDR1 is LNHDA and CDR2 SQIVND (reference sequence). V gave up 1 base and J gave up 3 bases, with 6 bases separating them. The CDR3 here is CASSIGTDTEAFF. The CDR3 DNA reads as TGTGCCAGTAGTATAGGGACAGACACTGAAGCTTTCTTT.

V usage is TRBV10-3 and J usage is TRBJ2-7; tentative D call: TRBD1 (6 bases). CDR1 is ENHRY, CDR2 SYGVKD, per germline. V dropped 2 bases and J dropped 2 bases, with 13 bases sitting between them. The length of the CDR3 is 15 residues. CDR3: CAISETVDSTYEQYF. The CDR3 coding sequence is TGTGCCATCAGTGAGACGGTGGACAGCACCTACGAGCAGTACTTC.

The rearrangement joins TRBV19 to TRBJ2-7, with 9 bases fitting TRBD1. The CDR3 totals 14 residues. V gave up 10 bases and J gave up 3 bases; unmatched junction bases: 10. Per the germline V gene, CDR1 is LNHDA and CDR2 is SQIVND (reference sequence). The CDR3 loop is CATNPGQGFYEQYF. The CDR3 DNA reads TGTGCCACAAACCCGGGACAGGGTTTCTACGAGCAGTACTTC.

The chain combines TRBV6-1 with TRBJ2-7; unclear D gene. V was clipped by 1 base and J by 6 bases, with 4 bases between them. Germline loops: CDR1 MNHNS, CDR2 SASEGT. The CDR3 totals 11 residues. CDR3 loop: CASSEVVEQYF. CDR3 in DNA: TGTGCCAGCAGTGAAGTAGTCGAGCAGTACTTC.

This clone appeared once. The rearrangement joins TRBV30 to TRBJ1-2; a weak D match, TRBD1 (5 bases). V gave up 5 bases and J gave up 4 bases, with 8 bases separating them. The CDR3 contains 11 residues. Germline CDR1 and CDR2: GTSNPN and SVGIG (reference sequence). As DNA, the CDR3 is TGTGCCTGGGGGAGGGGCTATGGCTACACCTTC. Translation gives CAWGRGYGYTF.

This chain links TRBV11-2 with TRBJ1-1; 7 positions match TRBD1. The length of the CDR3 is 16 residues. The ends lost 2 bases at V and 0 bases at J; junction bases unmatched: 6. Germline values: CDR1 SGHAT, CDR2 FQNNGV. In DNA, the CDR3 is TGTGCCAGCAGCTTACCCTCAGGGGGTATGAACACTGAAGCTTTCTTT. Amino acid sequence: CASSLPSGGMNTEAFF.

This chain links TRBV19 with TRBJ2-1; no clear D gene. V lost 2 bases, J lost 2 bases, and 4 bases lay in between. The CDR3 totals 13 residues. Germline CDR1 reads LNHDA; CDR2 reads SQIVND (reference sequence). CDR3 sequence reads: CASSITAYNEQFF. The CDR3 DNA reads as TGTGCCAGTAGTATAACAGCCTACAATGAGCAGTTCTTC.

V gene TRBV7-2 combines with J gene TRBJ1-2; maybe TRBD1 (6 bases). V lost 5 bases to trimming and J lost 2 bases, with 12 bases between them. CDR1 is SGHTA, CDR2 FQGNSA, per germline. The CDR3 is 14 residues long. CDR3 sequence: CASSETGTNYGYTF. CDR3 nucleotide sequence: TGTGCCAGCAGCGAGACCGGGACAAACTATGGCTACACCTTC.

The chain links TRBV5-4 to TRBJ1-1, with D maybe TRBD1 (6 bases). CDR3 length: 14 amino acids. Trimming stripped 1 base from V and 1 base from J, with 8 bases between. The germline CDR1 and CDR2 sequences are SGHNT and YYREEE (reference sequence). CDR3 bases: TGTGCCAGCAGCTTGACAGGGTCGAACACTGAAGCTTTCTTT. Its protein product is CASSLTGSNTEAFF.

This chain connects TRBV30 to TRBJ2-1; TRBD2 matches at 9 bases. This CDR3 has 15 amino acids. Looked up from germline, CDR1 is GTSNPN and CDR2 is SVGIG (reference sequence). J gave up 4 bases and V 0 bases, and 4 bases lay outside the gene matches. The CDR3 spells CAWSVTSGLYNEQFF. As DNA, the CDR3 is TGTGCCTGGAGTGTGACTAGCGGACTTTACAATGAGCAGTTCTTC.

The chain couples TRBV19 to TRBJ1-1; 9 nucleotides agree with TRBD1. The ends lost 7 bases at V and 1 base at J; junction bases unmatched: 10. This CDR3 region has 16 residues. Germline V lookup: CDR1 LNHDA, CDR2 SQIVND (reference sequence). CDR3 sequence (DNA): TGTGCCAGTAAGGGACAGGGAGGTTTCGGGAACACTGAAGCTTTCTTT. It specifies CASKGQGGFGNTEAFF. The full variable domain, its missing parts supplied by reference TRBV19 and TRBJ1-1, is DGGITQSPKYLFRKEGQNVTLSCEQNLNHDAMYWYRQDPGQGLRLIYYSQIVNDFQKGDIAEGYSVSREKKESFPLTVTSAQKNPTAFYLCASKGQGGFGNTEAFFGQGTRLTVV.

This clone is a singleton in its sample. The gene calls are TRBV5-5 and TRBJ1-1; 7 nucleotides line up with TRBD1. The junction had 9 bases not matched to a gene; V was cut back by 6 bases and J by 4 bases. The CDR3 totals 14 residues. CDR1 SGHKS and CDR2 YYEKEE come from the germline V gene (reference sequence). The CDR3 region is CASNLYRGSTEAFF. In nucleotides, the CDR3 is TGTGCCAGCAACCTATACAGGGGATCCACTGAAGCTTTCTTT.

V usage is TRBV6-5 and J usage is TRBJ1-5; 9 nucleotides agree with TRBD1. The CDR3 has 13 amino acids. V gave up 6 bases and J gave up 9 bases; unmatched junction bases: 6. The germline CDR1 and CDR2 sequences are MNHEY and SVGAGI. The CDR3 sequence is CASRGQGESPQHF. The CDR3, as DNA: TGTGCCAGCAGGGGACAGGGAGAGTCGCCCCAGCATTTT.